A selection of T cell receptor beta chains follows, all from one sample in a study of tumor-infiltrating lymphocytes in localized non-small cell lung cancer. Profiled with immunoSEQ multiplex PCR; TCRdb holds only in-frame clones, not every one. The sample has about 24,000 clones, roughly three fifths seen once. The material sequenced was lung tumor tissue. The source is a human donor with non-small cell lung cancer. Both conserved end residues are part of each CDR3. The order of the fields is J gene, clone size, D gene, V gene, CDR3 DNA, CDR3 protein. A D gene is named only where the DNA matches it firmly. Clone size appears in some rows only: once, few, many, or a class for an expanded clone.

J gene: TRBJ1-1
clone size: few
D gene: -
V gene: TRBV11-2
CDR3 DNA: TGTGCCAGCAGCTTAGAGCTTGAAGCTTTCTTT
CDR3 protein: CASSLELEAFF

J gene: TRBJ2-7
clone size: -
D gene: -
V gene: TRBV21-1
CDR3 DNA: TGTGCCAGCAGCCCGGCTAGCGGGATGGACTACGAGCAGTACTTC
CDR3 protein: CASSPASGMDYEQYF

J gene: TRBJ2-3
clone size: -
D gene: TRBD2
V gene: TRBV9
CDR3 DNA: TGTGCCAGCAGCGTAGTGGAGGGAGGGATAGGGGAAGATACGCAGTATTTT
CDR3 protein: CASSVVEGGIGEDTQYF

J gene: TRBJ2-7
clone size: -
D gene: -
V gene: TRBV29-1
CDR3 DNA: TGCAGCGTTGAAAACTCAGAGCAGTACTTC
CDR3 protein: CSVENSEQYF

J gene: TRBJ2-3
clone size: -
D gene: TRBD2
V gene: TRBV7-6
CDR3 DNA: TGTGCCAGCAGCCTTAGCGGGGGCACAGATACGCAGTATTTT
CDR3 protein: CASSLSGGTDTQYF

J gene: TRBJ2-3
clone size: -
D gene: -
V gene: TRBV10-1
CDR3 DNA: TGCGCCAGCAGTGAAGCCCAGGGGTTCACAGATACGCAGTATTTT
CDR3 protein: CASSEAQGFTDTQYF

J gene: TRBJ1-1
clone size: -
D gene: -
V gene: TRBV18
CDR3 DNA: TGTGCCAGCTCACCTAATACAGGGCTAGGGGTAGGCACTGAAGCTTTCTTT
CDR3 protein: CASSPNTGLGVGTEAFF

J gene: TRBJ2-3
clone size: -
D gene: -
V gene: TRBV18
CDR3 DNA: TGTTCAACCGGGACTGGCACAGATACGCAGTATTTT
CDR3 protein: CSTGTGTDTQYF

J gene: TRBJ2-3
clone size: -
D gene: TRBD2
V gene: TRBV7-2
CDR3 DNA: TGTGCCAGCAGCTTAGCGCGGGAGGATACGCAGTATTTT
CDR3 protein: CASSLAREDTQYF

J gene: TRBJ1-4
clone size: -
D gene: -
V gene: TRBV30
CDR3 DNA: TGTGCCTGGAGCTTAAATGAAAAACTGTTTTTT
CDR3 protein: CAWSLNEKLFF

J gene: TRBJ2-1
clone size: -
D gene: -
V gene: TRBV5-1
CDR3 DNA: TGCGCCAGCAGCTTGGAACGCGGAACTTACAATGAGCAGTTCTTC
CDR3 protein: CASSLERGTYNEQFF

J gene: TRBJ2-5
clone size: -
D gene: TRBD1
V gene: TRBV28
CDR3 DNA: TGTGCCAGCAGTTTAGGGGACAGGGAAGAGACCCAGTACTTC
CDR3 protein: CASSLGDREETQYF

J gene: TRBJ1-5
clone size: few
D gene: -
V gene: TRBV11-2
CDR3 DNA: TGTGCGTGGGGAGGGAAAAAGGGACAGCCCCAGCATTTT
CDR3 protein: CAWGGKKGQPQHF

J gene: TRBJ2-2
clone size: -
D gene: -
V gene: TRBV7-6
CDR3 DNA: TGTGCCAGCAGCTTAAGTCCTGGCACCGGGGAGCTGTTTTTT
CDR3 protein: CASSLSPGTGELFF

J gene: TRBJ2-1
clone size: -
D gene: -
V gene: TRBV11-1
CDR3 DNA: TGTGCCAGCAGCTTAGGTCCGAGCTCCTACAATGAGCAGTTCTTC
CDR3 protein: CASSLGPSSYNEQFF

J gene: TRBJ1-1
clone size: few
D gene: -
V gene: TRBV9
CDR3 DNA: TGTGCCAGCAGCGTAAGGACGAACACTGAAGCTTTCTTT
CDR3 protein: CASSVRTNTEAFF

J gene: TRBJ2-2
clone size: -
D gene: -
V gene: TRBV7-3
CDR3 DNA: TGTGCCAACACCGGGGAGCTGTTTTTT
CDR3 protein: CANTGELFF

J gene: TRBJ1-1
clone size: -
D gene: -
V gene: TRBV4-1
CDR3 DNA: TGCGCCAGCAGCCAAACCACAGAACTCTACACTGAAGCTTTCTTT
CDR3 protein: CASSQTTELYTEAFF

J gene: TRBJ2-3
clone size: -
D gene: -
V gene: TRBV30
CDR3 DNA: TGTGCCGGAGGGGGCGGGGGAGATACGCAGTATTTT
CDR3 protein: CAGGGGGDTQYF

J gene: TRBJ2-2
clone size: -
D gene: -
V gene: TRBV5-1
CDR3 DNA: TGCGCCAGCAGCCCCGGGACCCCAAATGGGGAGCTGTTTTTT
CDR3 protein: CASSPGTPNGELFF

J gene: TRBJ1-1
clone size: medium-sized
D gene: -
V gene: TRBV15
CDR3 DNA: TGTGCCACCAGCGCTAGGGCACAGTCTGAAGCTTTCTTT
CDR3 protein: CATSARAQSEAFF

J gene: TRBJ1-2
clone size: few
D gene: TRBD1
V gene: TRBV10-3
CDR3 DNA: TGTGCCATCAGTGGGCCCGGGACAGTTCTCGGCTACACCTTC
CDR3 protein: CAISGPGTVLGYTF

J gene: TRBJ2-2
clone size: -
D gene: TRBD2
V gene: TRBV10-2
CDR3 DNA: TGCGCCAGCAGAGGCGGACTAGCGGGAGTGAACACCGGGGAGCTGTTTTTT
CDR3 protein: CASRGGLAGVNTGELFF

J gene: TRBJ1-4
clone size: -
D gene: -
V gene: TRBV6-5
CDR3 DNA: TGTGCCAGCAGCTACTCGGCAGGGACGATAGAAAAACTGTTTTTT
CDR3 protein: CASSYSAGTIEKLFF

J gene: TRBJ2-5
clone size: -
D gene: -
V gene: TRBV25-1
CDR3 DNA: TGTGCCAGCAGTGAATATGATGGGAGAGAGACCCAGTACTTC
CDR3 protein: CASSEYDGRETQYF

J gene: TRBJ2-2
clone size: -
D gene: -
V gene: TRBV18
CDR3 DNA: TGTGCCAGCTCACTTCAGATCACCGGGGAGCTGTTTTTT
CDR3 protein: CASSLQITGELFF

J gene: TRBJ2-7
clone size: -
D gene: TRBD2
V gene: TRBV5-1
CDR3 DNA: TGCGCCAGCAGCCCTATAGCGGGAGGGGGCCCCTACGAGCAGTACTTC
CDR3 protein: CASSPIAGGGPYEQYF

J gene: TRBJ1-1
clone size: -
D gene: -
V gene: TRBV6-5
CDR3 DNA: TGTGCCAGCAGTTACCAAACTAGGGGGTTCGACAGAGAAGCTTTCTTT
CDR3 protein: CASSYQTRGFDREAFF

J gene: TRBJ1-1
clone size: -
D gene: -
V gene: TRBV7-9
CDR3 DNA: TGTGCCAGCAGCTTGGCAGGGTTAAGAGGCACTGAAGCTTTCTTT
CDR3 protein: CASSLAGLRGTEAFF

J gene: TRBJ2-2
clone size: -
D gene: -
V gene: TRBV7-9
CDR3 DNA: TGTGCCAGCAGCGTATATCTTAACACCGGGGAGCTGTTTTTT
CDR3 protein: CASSVYLNTGELFF

J gene: TRBJ2-5
clone size: -
D gene: -
V gene: TRBV28
CDR3 DNA: TGTGCCAGCAGTTCCTTAGCCTCCCAGGGGACCCAGTACTTC
CDR3 protein: CASSSLASQGTQYF

J gene: TRBJ2-1
clone size: -
D gene: -
V gene: TRBV5-1
CDR3 DNA: TGCGCCAGCAGCTTGGCCGGCCCCGGCCAATACGATGAGCAGTTCTTC
CDR3 protein: CASSLAGPGQYDEQFF

J gene: TRBJ1-1
clone size: -
D gene: -
V gene: TRBV5-8
CDR3 DNA: TGTGCCAGCACAGACTACACTGAAGCTTTCTTT
CDR3 protein: CASTDYTEAFF

J gene: TRBJ2-1
clone size: -
D gene: TRBD2
V gene: TRBV7-9
CDR3 DNA: TGTGCCAGCAGCCGACTAGCGGGGACCTACAATGAGCAGTTCTTC
CDR3 protein: CASSRLAGTYNEQFF

J gene: TRBJ2-7
clone size: -
D gene: TRBD1
V gene: TRBV5-1
CDR3 DNA: TGCGCCAGCCGACAGGGGGTTAATTCCGGGAAGAACGAGCAGTACTTC
CDR3 protein: CASRQGVNSGKNEQYF

J gene: TRBJ1-2
clone size: few
D gene: TRBD1
V gene: TRBV19
CDR3 DNA: TGTGCCAGTAGTCTGACGGGGCAGGGGGGTTATGGCTACACCTTC
CDR3 protein: CASSLTGQGGYGYTF

J gene: TRBJ1-2
clone size: -
D gene: -
V gene: TRBV10-2
CDR3 DNA: TGCGCCAGCACCCCACAGAGTCCGACCTATGGCTACACCTTC
CDR3 protein: CASTPQSPTYGYTF

J gene: TRBJ2-5
clone size: -
D gene: TRBD1
V gene: TRBV5-1
CDR3 DNA: TGCGCCAGCAGCTCGACAGGGGAATGGGTAGGAGAGACCCAGTACTTC
CDR3 protein: CASSSTGEWVGETQYF

J gene: TRBJ2-7
clone size: few
D gene: -
V gene: TRBV5-5
CDR3 DNA: TGTGCCAGCAGCTTGAGGGAAACCTACGAGCAGTACTTC
CDR3 protein: CASSLRETYEQYF

J gene: TRBJ1-3
clone size: -
D gene: -
V gene: TRBV5-1
CDR3 DNA: TGCGCCAGCAGCTTGGGGACGGTGATCTCTGGAAACACCATATATTTT
CDR3 protein: CASSLGTVISGNTIYF

J gene: TRBJ1-1
clone size: few
D gene: -
V gene: TRBV7-3
CDR3 DNA: TGTGCCAGCAGCCCCTCTCCAGGGACTGAAGCTTTCTTT
CDR3 protein: CASSPSPGTEAFF

J gene: TRBJ1-1
clone size: -
D gene: TRBD1
V gene: TRBV19
CDR3 DNA: TGTGCCAGTAAAACCGGGACAGGGTGGAACACTGAAGCTTTCTTT
CDR3 protein: CASKTGTGWNTEAFF

J gene: TRBJ2-2
clone size: -
D gene: -
V gene: TRBV2
CDR3 DNA: TGTGCCAGCTTTAACCCACCGAACACCGGGGAGCTGTTTTTT
CDR3 protein: CASFNPPNTGELFF

J gene: TRBJ2-7
clone size: once
D gene: -
V gene: TRBV30
CDR3 DNA: TGTGCCTTTCGGACCGCCCCCTACGAGCAGTACTTC
CDR3 protein: CAFRTAPYEQYF

J gene: TRBJ2-5
clone size: -
D gene: -
V gene: TRBV5-6
CDR3 DNA: TGTGCCAGCAGCTTGGTGTCGGTCCAAGAGACCCAGTACTTC
CDR3 protein: CASSLVSVQETQYF